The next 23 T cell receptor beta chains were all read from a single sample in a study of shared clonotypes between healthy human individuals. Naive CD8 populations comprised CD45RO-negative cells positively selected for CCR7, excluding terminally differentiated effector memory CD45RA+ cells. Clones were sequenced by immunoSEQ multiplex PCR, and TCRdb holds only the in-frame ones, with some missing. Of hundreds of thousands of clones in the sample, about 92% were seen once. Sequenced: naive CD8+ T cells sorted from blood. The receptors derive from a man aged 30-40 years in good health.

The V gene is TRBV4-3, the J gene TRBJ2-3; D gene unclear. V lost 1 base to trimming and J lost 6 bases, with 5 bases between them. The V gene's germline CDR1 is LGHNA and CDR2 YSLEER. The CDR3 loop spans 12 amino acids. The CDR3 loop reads CASSQGPDTQYF. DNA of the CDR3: TGCGCCAGCAGCCAAGGCCCCGATACGCAGTATTTT.

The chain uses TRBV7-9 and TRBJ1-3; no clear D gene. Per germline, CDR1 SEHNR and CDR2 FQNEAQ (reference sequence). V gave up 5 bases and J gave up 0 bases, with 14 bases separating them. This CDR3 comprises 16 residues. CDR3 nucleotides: TGTGCCAGCAGCCCACACACGGCCAGCTCTGGAAACACCATATATTTT. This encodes CASSPHTASSGNTIYF.

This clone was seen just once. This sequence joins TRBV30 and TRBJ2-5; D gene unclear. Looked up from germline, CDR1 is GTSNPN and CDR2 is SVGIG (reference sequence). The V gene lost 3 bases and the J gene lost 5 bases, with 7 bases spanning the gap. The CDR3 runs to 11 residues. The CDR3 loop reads CAWRGTETQYF. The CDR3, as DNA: TGTGCCTGGAGGGGTACCGAGACCCAGTACTTC.

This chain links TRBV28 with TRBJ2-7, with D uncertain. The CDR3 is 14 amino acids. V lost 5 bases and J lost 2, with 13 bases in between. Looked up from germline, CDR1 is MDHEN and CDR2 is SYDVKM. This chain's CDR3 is CASSPLGPAYEQYF. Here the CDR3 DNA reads TGTGCCAGCAGTCCCCTCGGGCCGGCCTACGAGCAGTACTTC.

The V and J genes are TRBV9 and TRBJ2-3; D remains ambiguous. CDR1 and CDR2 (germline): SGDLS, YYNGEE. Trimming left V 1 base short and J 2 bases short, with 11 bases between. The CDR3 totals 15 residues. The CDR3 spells CASSVIGSDTDTQYF. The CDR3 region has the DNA TGTGCCAGCAGCGTAATTGGCAGCGACACAGATACGCAGTATTTT.

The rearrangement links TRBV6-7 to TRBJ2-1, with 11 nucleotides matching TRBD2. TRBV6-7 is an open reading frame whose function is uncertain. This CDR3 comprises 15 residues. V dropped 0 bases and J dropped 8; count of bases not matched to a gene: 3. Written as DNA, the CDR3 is TGTGCCAGCAGTTACTCACCTAGCGGGAGGTATGAGCAGTTCTTC. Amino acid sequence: CASSYSPSGRYEQFF.

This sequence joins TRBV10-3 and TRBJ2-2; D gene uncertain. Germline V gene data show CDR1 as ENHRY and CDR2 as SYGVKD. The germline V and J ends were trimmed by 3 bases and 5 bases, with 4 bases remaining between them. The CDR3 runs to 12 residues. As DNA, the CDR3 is TGTGCCATCAGTGACCAGACCGGGGAGCTGTTTTTT. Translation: CAISDQTGELFF.

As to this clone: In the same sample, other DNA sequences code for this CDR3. The CDR3 protein is CASSLGSYEQYF. The DNA for the CDR3 is TGTGCCAGCAGCTTAGGTTCGTACGAGCAGTACTTC. The chain carries TRBV7-9 and TRBJ2-7; D remains ambiguous. CDR3 length: 12 amino acids. CDR1 SEHNR and CDR2 FQNEAQ come from the germline V gene (reference sequence). V dropped 1 base and J dropped 4 bases, with 5 bases sitting between them.

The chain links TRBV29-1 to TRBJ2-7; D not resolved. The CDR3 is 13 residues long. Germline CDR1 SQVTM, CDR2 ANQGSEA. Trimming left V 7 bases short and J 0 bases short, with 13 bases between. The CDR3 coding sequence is TGCAGCGCCGGTCGCCTCGACTCCTACGAGCAGTACTTC. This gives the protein CSAGRLDSYEQYF.

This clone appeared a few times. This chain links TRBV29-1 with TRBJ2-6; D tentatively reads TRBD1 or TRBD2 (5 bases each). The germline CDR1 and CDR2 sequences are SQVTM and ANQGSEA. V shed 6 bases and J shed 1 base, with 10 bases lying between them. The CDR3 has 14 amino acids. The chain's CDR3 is CSVRGVSGANVLTF. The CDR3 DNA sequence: TGCAGCGTGAGAGGGGTATCTGGGGCCAACGTCCTGACTTTC. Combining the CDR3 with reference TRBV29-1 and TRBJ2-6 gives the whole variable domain SAVISQKPSRDICQRGTSLTIQCQVDSQVTMMFWYRQQPGQSLTLIATANQGSEATYESGFVIDKFPISRPNLTFSTLTVSNMSPEDSSIYLCSVRGVSGANVLTFGAGSRLTVL.

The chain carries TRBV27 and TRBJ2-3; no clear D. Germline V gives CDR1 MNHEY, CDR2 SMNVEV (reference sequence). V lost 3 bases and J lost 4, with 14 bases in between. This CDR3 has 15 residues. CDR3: CASSFTLTSSDTQYF. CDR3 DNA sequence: TGTGCCAGCAGTTTCACCCTTACTTCATCAGATACGCAGTATTTT.

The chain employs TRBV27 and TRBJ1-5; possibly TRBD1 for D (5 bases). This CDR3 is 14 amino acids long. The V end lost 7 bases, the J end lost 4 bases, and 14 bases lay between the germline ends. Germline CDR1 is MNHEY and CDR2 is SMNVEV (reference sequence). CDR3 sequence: CASNRGGENQPQHF. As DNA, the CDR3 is TGTGCCAGCAACCGAGGAGGGGAGAATCAGCCCCAGCATTTT.

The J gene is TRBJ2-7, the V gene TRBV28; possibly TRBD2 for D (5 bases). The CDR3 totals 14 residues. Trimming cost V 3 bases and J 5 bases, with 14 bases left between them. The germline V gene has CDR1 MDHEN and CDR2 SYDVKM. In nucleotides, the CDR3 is TGTGCCAGCAGTTTGAGTGGACTCATAAACGAGCAGTACTTC. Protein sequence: CASSLSGLINEQYF.

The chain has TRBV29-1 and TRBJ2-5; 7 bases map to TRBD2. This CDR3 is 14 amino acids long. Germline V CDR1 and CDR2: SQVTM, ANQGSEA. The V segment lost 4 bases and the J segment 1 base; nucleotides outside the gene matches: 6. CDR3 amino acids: CSVVLLASQETQYF. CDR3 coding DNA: TGCAGCGTTGTTTTACTAGCGAGCCAAGAGACCCAGTACTTC.

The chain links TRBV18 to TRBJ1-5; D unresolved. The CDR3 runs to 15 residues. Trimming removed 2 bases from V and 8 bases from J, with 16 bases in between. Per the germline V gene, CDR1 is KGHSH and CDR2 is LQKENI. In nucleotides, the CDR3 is TGTGCCAGCTCACCAGGGCAGTACGGGAGGGAGCCCCAGCATTTT. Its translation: CASSPGQYGREPQHF.

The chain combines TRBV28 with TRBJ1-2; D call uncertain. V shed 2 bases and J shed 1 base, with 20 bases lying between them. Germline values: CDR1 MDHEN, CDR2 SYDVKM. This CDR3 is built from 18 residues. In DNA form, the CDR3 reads TGTGCCAGCAGTTTAATCCCCCGATGGGGAAATATTAACTATGGCTACACCTTC. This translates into CASSLIPRWGNINYGYTF.

CDR3 sequence: CSVEDQGSEQFF. The DNA of the CDR3 is TGCAGCGTTGAAGACCAGGGGAGTGAGCAGTTCTTC. This chain links TRBV29-1 with TRBJ2-1, with D tentatively TRBD1 (6 bases). Germline CDR1 is SQVTM and CDR2 is ANQGSEA. Deletions cut 0 bases from V and 9 bases from J, with 9 bases between. The CDR3 length is 12 residues.

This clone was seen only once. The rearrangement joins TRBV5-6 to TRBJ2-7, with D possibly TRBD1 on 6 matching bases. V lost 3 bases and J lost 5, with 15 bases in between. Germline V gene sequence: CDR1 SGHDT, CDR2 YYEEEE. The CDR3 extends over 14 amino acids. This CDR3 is CASSYYRDLHEQYF. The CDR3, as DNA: TGTGCCAGCAGCTACTACAGGGATCTCCACGAGCAGTACTTC.

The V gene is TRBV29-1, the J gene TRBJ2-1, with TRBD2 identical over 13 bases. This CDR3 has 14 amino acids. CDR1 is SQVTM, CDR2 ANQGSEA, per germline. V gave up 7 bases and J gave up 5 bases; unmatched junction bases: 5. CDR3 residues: CSALGTSGNNEQFF. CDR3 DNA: TGCAGCGCCCTAGGGACTAGCGGGAACAATGAGCAGTTCTTC.

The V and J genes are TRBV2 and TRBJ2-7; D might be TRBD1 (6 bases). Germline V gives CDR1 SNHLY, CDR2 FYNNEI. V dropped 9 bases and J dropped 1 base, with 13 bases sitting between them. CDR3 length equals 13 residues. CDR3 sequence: CARGDIASYEQYF. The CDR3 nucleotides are TGTGCCAGGGGGGACATCGCATCCTACGAGCAGTACTTC.

This CDR3 is CASSLEPYNEQFF. DNA of the CDR3: TGTGCCAGCAGCTTAGAACCCTACAATGAGCAGTTCTTC. The chain is built from TRBV7-2 and TRBJ2-1; D gene uncertain. CDR1 and CDR2 from the germline V gene are SGHTA and FQGNSA. Between the trimmed V and J ends, which lost 1 base and 2 bases, there was a span of 3 bases. The CDR3 has 13 residues.

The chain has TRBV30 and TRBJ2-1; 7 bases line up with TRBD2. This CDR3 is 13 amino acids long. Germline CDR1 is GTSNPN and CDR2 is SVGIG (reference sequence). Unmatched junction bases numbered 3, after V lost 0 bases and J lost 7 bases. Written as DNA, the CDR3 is TGTGCCTGGAGTGTCCTAGCGGTTAATGAGCAGTTCTTC. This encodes CAWSVLAVNEQFF.

DNA for the CDR3: TGTGCCAGCAGCTTAGAACGGGACAGTTTCTTC. Protein product: CASSLERDSFF. The chain employs TRBV7-9 and TRBJ2-1; 7 bases align to TRBD1. V shed 1 base, J shed 16 bases, and the junction held 4 bases outside the gene matches. The CDR3 runs to 11 residues. The germline gives CDR1 SEHNR, CDR2 FQNEAQ (reference sequence).